What follows is one T cell receptor (beta chain) and its context. Its specificity is unknown. These data are taken from a study of cytomegalovirus exposure and HLA in healthy donors. For the study at large: One earlier analysis, a look at about 179 million T cells, found some 100 million unique TCR beta sequences.

In the PCR, 60 Vbeta and 13 Jbeta primers were used. Source study methods: In a later analysis, the count reached tens of millions of unique TCR beta chains, with roughly 12 million shared. Sequenced by immunoSEQ multiplex PCR; TCRdb stores in-frame clones only, minus some. That table gives V, J and clone size, and the DNA gave D and trimming. This table has roughly 80,000 clones, roughly 79% appearing once. Study findings and constraints: Diagnosis of cytomegalovirus status made by the classifier reportedly showed high specificity and sensitivity. What was likely a sequencing artifact was a cluster of highly shared sequence variants.

This CDR3 has 14 amino acids. Germline V gives CDR1 SNHLY, CDR2 FYNNEI. V dropped 4 bases and J dropped 0 bases, with 10 bases sitting between them. The chain links TRBV2 to TRBJ2-7; perhaps TRBD2 as D (6 bases). Sequencing used PBMCs. The sequence was obtained from a woman aged 25 to 39 in good health and CMV-seronegative. For the CDR3, the DNA is TGTGCCAGCAGTGGAGGCGGGGCCTCCTACGAGCAGTACTTC. Translated, it gives CASSGGGASYEQYF.